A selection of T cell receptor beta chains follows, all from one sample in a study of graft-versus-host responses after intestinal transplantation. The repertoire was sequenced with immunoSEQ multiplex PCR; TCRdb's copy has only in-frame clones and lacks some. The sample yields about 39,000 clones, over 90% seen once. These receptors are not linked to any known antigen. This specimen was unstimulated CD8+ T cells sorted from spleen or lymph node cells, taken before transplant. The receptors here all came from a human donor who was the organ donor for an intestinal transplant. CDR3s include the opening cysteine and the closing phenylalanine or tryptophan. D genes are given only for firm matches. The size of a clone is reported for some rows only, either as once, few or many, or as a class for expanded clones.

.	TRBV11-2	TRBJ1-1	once	CASSYGGGGEAFF	TGTGCCAGCAGCTACGGGGGGGGCGGAGAAGCTTTCTTT
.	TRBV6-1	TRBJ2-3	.	CASRENIGQQTDTQYF	TGTGCCAGCCGTGAGAATATCGGACAACAAACAGATACGCAGTATTTT
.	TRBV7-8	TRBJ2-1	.	CASSLATRTFYNEQFF	TGTGCCAGCAGCTTAGCCACTAGGACGTTCTACAATGAGCAGTTCTTC
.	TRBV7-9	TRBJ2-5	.	CASSAGYVQYF	TGTGCCAGCAGCGCAGGATACGTGCAGTACTTC
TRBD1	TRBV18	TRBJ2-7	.	CASSPGQGQYEQYF	TGTGCCAGCTCACCCGGACAGGGGCAATACGAGCAGTACTTC
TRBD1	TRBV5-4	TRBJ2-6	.	CASSTPGQPSGANVLTF	TGTGCCAGCAGTACACCGGGACAGCCCTCTGGGGCCAACGTCCTGACTTTC
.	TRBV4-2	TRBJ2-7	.	CASSPVRVESYEQYF	TGTGCCAGCAGTCCAGTCCGGGTTGAAAGCTACGAGCAGTACTTC
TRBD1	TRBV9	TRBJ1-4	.	CASSVDGTGREKLFF	TGTGCCAGCAGCGTAGACGGGACAGGGAGGGAAAAACTGTTTTTT
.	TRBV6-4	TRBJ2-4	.	CASPPRASPKNIQYF	TGTGCCAGCCCCCCCAGGGCTTCGCCCAAAAACATTCAGTACTTC
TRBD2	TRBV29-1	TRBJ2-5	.	CSVELPASGNQETQYF	TGCAGCGTTGAACTACCGGCTAGCGGGAATCAAGAGACCCAGTACTTC
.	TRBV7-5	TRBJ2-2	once	CVRSLLTRGTGELFF	TGTGTCAGAAGCTTATTGACGAGAGGGACCGGGGAGCTGTTTTTT
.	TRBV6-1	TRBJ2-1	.	CASSEGSPRYNEQFF	TGTGCCAGCAGTGAAGGCTCACCACGATACAATGAGCAGTTCTTC
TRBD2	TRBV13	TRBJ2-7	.	CASSSLAGGSYEQYF	TGTGCCAGCAGCTCCCTAGCGGGAGGCTCCTACGAGCAGTACTTC
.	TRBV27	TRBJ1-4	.	CASRLGDMANEKLFF	TGTGCCAGCAGACTAGGGGATATGGCTAATGAAAAACTGTTTTTT
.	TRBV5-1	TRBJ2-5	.	CASGFLWTARQETQYF	TGCGCCAGCGGCTTCCTGTGGACAGCCCGACAAGAGACCCAGTACTTC
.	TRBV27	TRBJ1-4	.	CASSLRADEKLFF	TGTGCCAGCAGTTTAAGGGCGGATGAAAAACTGTTTTTT
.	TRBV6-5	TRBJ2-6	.	CATNSGANVLTF	TGTGCCACCAACTCTGGGGCCAACGTCCTGACTTTC
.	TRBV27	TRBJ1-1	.	CASGPGSTEAFF	TGTGCCAGCGGGCCGGGGAGCACTGAAGCTTTCTTT
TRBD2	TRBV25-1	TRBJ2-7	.	CASSDTSGVLYEQYF	TGTGCCAGCAGTGATACTAGCGGGGTACTTTACGAGCAGTACTTC
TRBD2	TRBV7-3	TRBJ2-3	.	CASSLISGSTDTQYF	TGTGCCAGCAGCCTCATTAGCGGGAGTACAGATACGCAGTATTTT
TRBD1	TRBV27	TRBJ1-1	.	CASHRGPTEAFF	TGTGCCAGCCACAGGGGGCCCACTGAAGCTTTCTTT
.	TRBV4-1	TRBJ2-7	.	CASSQDLAGRYEQYF	TGCGCCAGCAGCCAAGATTTGGCAGGGAGGTACGAGCAGTACTTC
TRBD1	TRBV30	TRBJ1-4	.	CAWSPITIEDRENEKLFF	TGTGCCTGGAGTCCAATCACTATAGAGGACAGGGAGAATGAAAAACTGTTTTTT
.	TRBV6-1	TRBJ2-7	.	CAIQGYEQYF	TGTGCCATCCAGGGGTACGAGCAGTACTTC
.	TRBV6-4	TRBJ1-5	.	CASSVNRGAGVGNQPQHF	TGTGCCAGCAGTGTGAATCGGGGGGCTGGGGTTGGCAATCAGCCCCAGCATTTT
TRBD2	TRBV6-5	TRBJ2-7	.	CASSLTSGNLEQYF	TGTGCCAGCAGTCTCACTAGCGGGAACTTGGAGCAGTACTTC
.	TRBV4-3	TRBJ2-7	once	CASSQDWAGPSYEQYF	TGCGCCAGCAGCCAAGACTGGGCCGGACCCTCCTACGAGCAGTACTTC
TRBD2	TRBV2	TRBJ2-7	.	CASKTSGPRHEQYF	TGTGCCAGCAAGACTAGCGGGCCTAGACACGAGCAGTACTTC
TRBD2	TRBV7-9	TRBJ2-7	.	CASREKSVAGGYGEQYF	TGTGCCAGCAGAGAAAAGTCCGTAGCGGGAGGGTACGGCGAGCAGTACTTC